Each of the 23 T cell receptor beta chains below was sequenced from the same sample in a study of blood T cell repertoires in COVID-19. Repertoires were generated with immunoSEQ multiplex PCR, while TCRdb's copy carries only in-frame clones and drops some. Among 85,000 to 100,000 clones listed, approximately 84% were seen once. Sample: peripheral blood. The receptor set was obtained from a human donor in a cohort sampled during active COVID-19.

The CDR3 coding sequence is TGTGCCAGCAGCCCAGACGTGGGAGGAATCTACGAGCAGTACTTC. Translated: CASSPDVGGIYEQYF. The V and J genes are TRBV7-8 and TRBJ2-7; possible D gene TRBD2, 6 bases. Germline values: CDR1 SGHVS, CDR2 FQNEAQ. The CDR3 runs 15 residues. Trimming removed 5 bases from V and 3 bases from J, with 17 bases in between.

CDR3 amino acids: CASSLEEGRRDTQYF. CDR3 in DNA: TGTGCCAGCAGCTTAGAGGAGGGGCGCAGGGATACGCAGTATTTT. This chain connects TRBV11-2 to TRBJ2-3; tentative D call: TRBD2 (6 bases). This CDR3 is 15 amino acids long. Germline CDR1 is SGHAT and CDR2 is FQNNGV. The ends were cut back, 0 bases at V and 6 bases at J, with 13 bases in the middle.

The genes are TRBV18 and TRBJ1-6, with D hard to call. Germline V gives CDR1 KGHSH, CDR2 LQKENI. This CDR3 is 16 amino acids long. V was cut by 3 bases and J by 9 bases, with 18 bases left in between. CDR3 sequence: CASSPTRAQWSSPLHF. The CDR3 DNA reads as TGTGCCAGCTCACCCACGAGAGCCCAGTGGAGTTCACCCCTCCACTTT. The whole variable domain, filled in from reference TRBV18 and TRBJ1-6, reads NAGVMQNPRHLVRRRGQEARLRCSPMKGHSHVYWYRQLPEEGLKFMVYLQKENIIDESGMPKERFSAEFPKEGPSILRIQQVVRGDSAAYFCASSPTRAQWSSPLHFGNGTRLTVT.

The chain links TRBV28 to TRBJ1-4; possibly TRBD1 for D (6 bases). In germline, CDR1 is MDHEN, CDR2 SYDVKM. V was trimmed by 5 bases and J by 5 bases, leaving 15 bases between them. The CDR3 is made up of 15 amino acids. In DNA, the CDR3 is TGTGCCAGCAGTAAAGCCGGGACAAGAAATGAAAAACTGTTTTTT. Protein: CASSKAGTRNEKLFF. Looking up the rest from reference TRBV28 and TRBJ1-4 gives the full variable domain: DVKVTQSSRYLVKRTGEKVFLECVQDMDHENMFWYRQDPGLGLRLIYFSYDVKMKEKGDIPEGYSVSREKKERFSLILESASTNQTSMYLCASSKAGTRNEKLFFGSGTQLSVL.

V gene TRBV24-1 combines with J gene TRBJ2-7; 7 positions agree with TRBD1. The J segment lost 4 bases and the V segment lost 7 bases, leaving 6 bases of the junction unmatched. CDR1 KGHDR and CDR2 SFDVKD come from the germline V gene. This CDR3 comprises 13 residues. The CDR3 DNA sequence: TGTGCCACCAGAACGGGACAGAAGTACGAGCAGTACTTC. Protein product: CATRTGQKYEQYF.

V is TRBV3-1 (or the pseudogene TRBV3-2) and J is TRBJ1-3, with D unresolved. The CDR3 sequence is 17 residues long. V lost 0 bases and J lost 0, with 12 bases in between. CDR1 is LGHDT and CDR2 is YNNKEL in the germline V gene (reference sequence). CDR3 DNA: TGTGCCAGCAGCCAAGATCTTCAGGCTTACTCTGGAAACACCATATATTTT. It yields the protein CASSQDLQAYSGNTIYF.

This clone has a single count. The chain recombines TRBV3-1 (or the pseudogene TRBV3-2) with TRBJ1-1; D not certain. The CDR3 has 11 residues. The germline V and J ends were trimmed by 1 base and 10 bases, with 7 bases remaining between them. Germline V gene sequence: CDR1 LGHDT, CDR2 YNNKEL (reference sequence). The DNA for the CDR3 is TGTGCCAGCAGCCAAGGTCCAGTAGCTTTCTTT. It codes for CASSQGPVAFF.

The J gene is TRBJ2-7, the V gene TRBV6-5; TRBD1 aligns across 8 bases. The junction had 13 bases not matched to a gene; V was cut back by 5 bases and J by 7 bases. The CDR3 contains 15 residues. In germline, CDR1 is MNHEY, CDR2 SVGAGI. The CDR3 sequence is CASSRIQGVSGEQYF. The CDR3 nucleotides read TGTGCCAGCAGTCGCATACAGGGGGTATCGGGGGAGCAGTACTTC.

The chain carries TRBV6-5 and TRBJ1-2, with 7 bases lining up with TRBD1. There are 16 residues in the CDR3. The junction had 7 bases not matched to a gene; V was cut back by 0 bases and J by 3 bases. Germline V gene data show CDR1 as MNHEY and CDR2 as SVGAGI. In DNA form, the CDR3 reads TGTGCCAGCAGTTACTCGGACAGGAGAGCCTACTATGGCTACACCTTC. Translating it yields CASSYSDRRAYYGYTF.

V gene TRBV20-1 combines with J gene TRBJ2-7, with D uncertain. Germline V gives CDR1 DFQATT, CDR2 SNEGSKA (reference sequence). CDR3 length: 11 residues. Trimming removed 6 bases at V and 4 bases at J, with 10 bases between. CDR3 sequence reads: CSASDQYEQYF. As DNA, the CDR3 is TGCAGTGCGAGCGACCAATACGAGCAGTACTTC.

The CDR3 nucleotides are TGTGCCAGCAGCAATTACAGGGGCCCTGAAGCTTTCTTT. Its protein is CASSNYRGPEAFF. The chain recombines TRBV13 with TRBJ1-1, with 7 bases matching TRBD1. Germline V gene lookup returns CDR1 PRHDT and CDR2 FYEKMQ (reference sequence). The CDR3 runs to 13 residues. J gave up 6 bases and V 5 bases, and 6 bases lay outside the gene matches.

The V and J genes are TRBV21-1 and TRBJ2-2; the table names TRBD1, a call not compared with the DNA. TRBV21-1 is a documented pseudogene. The CDR3 loop spans 14 amino acids. CDR3 residues: CASSKSGAAGELFF. The CDR3 nucleotides are TGTGCCAGCAGCAAATCAGGGGCGGCCGGGGAGCTGTTTTTT.

The chain links TRBV28 to TRBJ1-2; D gene unclear. V was pared by 5 bases and J by 8 bases, with 15 bases between. Per germline, CDR1 MDHEN and CDR2 SYDVKM. This CDR3 is 13 amino acids long. CDR3 protein: CASSKRLLAGYTF. CDR3 DNA sequence: TGTGCCAGCAGTAAGAGGCTCCTCGCGGGCTACACCTTC.

This sequence joins TRBV3-1 (or the pseudogene TRBV3-2) and TRBJ2-5; unclear D gene. This CDR3 region has 13 residues. CDR1 is LGHDT, CDR2 YNNKEL, per germline (reference sequence). Trimming removed 5 bases at V and 2 bases at J, with 9 bases between. CDR3 amino acids: CASSKTAQETQYF. In DNA form, the CDR3 reads TGTGCCAGCAGCAAAACAGCTCAAGAGACCCAGTACTTC.

The chain recombines TRBV4-3 with TRBJ1-1; D remains unclear. The CDR3 consists of 14 residues. Looked up from germline, CDR1 is LGHNA and CDR2 is YSLEER. V was cut by 1 base and J by 0 bases, with 6 bases left in between. The CDR3 nucleotides are TGCGCCAGCAGCCAAGTACAGCTGAACACTGAAGCTTTCTTT. It specifies CASSQVQLNTEAFF.

This chain links TRBV6-1 with TRBJ1-5; 9 positions agree with TRBD1. With 0 bases clipped from V and 6 bases from J, the junction kept 3 bases outside the gene matches. Germline V lookup: CDR1 MNHNS, CDR2 SASEGT. The CDR3 spans 15 residues. The CDR3 sequence is CASSEARTGVQPQHF. The CDR3 DNA reads TGTGCCAGCAGTGAAGCCCGGACAGGGGTTCAGCCCCAGCATTTT.

The genes are TRBV27 and TRBJ2-3; 10 nucleotides agree with TRBD2. V was clipped by 8 bases and J by 2 bases; unmatched bases: 10. Germline lookup yields CDR1 MNHEY and CDR2 SMNVEV (reference sequence). The CDR3 covers 16 residues. In DNA form, the CDR3 reads TGTGCCAGCGCCAGCTCCGGACTAGCGGTCACAGATACGCAGTATTTT. Its protein product is CASASSGLAVTDTQYF.

This chain connects TRBV7-9 to TRBJ2-3, with D perhaps TRBD2 (5 bases). Germline assignment: CDR1 SEHNR and CDR2 FQNEAQ (reference sequence). The CDR3 extends over 13 amino acids. The V and J ends lost 5 bases and 6 bases respectively, with 12 bases between them. The DNA for the CDR3 is TGTGCCAGCAGCCCGTCGGGGAGCGATACGCAGTATTTT. This gives the protein CASSPSGSDTQYF.

Ten or more counts support this clone. This chain connects TRBV3-1 (or the pseudogene TRBV3-2) to TRBJ1-3; tentatively, D is TRBD1 (5 bases). Germline V gene data show CDR1 as LGHDT and CDR2 as YNNKEL (reference sequence). The CDR3 sequence is 16 residues long. V was shortened by 1 base and J by 0 bases, with 10 bases between the two germline ends. In DNA form, the CDR3 reads TGTGCCAGCAGCCAAGGGGGCAGAAGCTCTGGAAACACCATATATTTT. It yields the protein CASSQGGRSSGNTIYF.

This clone was observed a handful of times. This rearrangement joins TRBV7-8 to TRBJ2-1; 10 bases line up with TRBD1. V was pared by 1 base and J by 12 bases, with 6 bases of the junction left unmatched. Germline V gene lookup returns CDR1 SGHVS and CDR2 FQNEAQ. The CDR3 contains 14 residues. The CDR3 DNA is TGTGCCAGCAGCTTAGAGGGGACAGGGGTGGGGCAGTTCTTC. This codes for CASSLEGTGVGQFF.

The chain recombines TRBV5-1 with TRBJ1-2, with D tentatively TRBD1 (5 bases). The CDR3 runs to 15 residues. The V end lost 0 bases, the J end lost 1 base, and 10 bases lay between the germline ends. Germline CDR1 is SGHRS and CDR2 is YFSETQ. The CDR3 DNA sequence: TGCGCCAGCAGCTTGGCGACAGTGGTTAACTATGGCTACACCTTC. It encodes CASSLATVVNYGYTF.

This sequence joins TRBV5-1 and TRBJ2-3; D uncertain. From germline, CDR1 is SGHRS and CDR2 YFSETQ. The CDR3 sequence is 16 residues long. V was trimmed by 1 base and J by 0 bases, leaving 12 bases between them. The CDR3 loop reads CASSLLGSASTDTQYF. The CDR3 coding sequence is TGCGCCAGCAGCTTGCTAGGTTCGGCTAGCACAGATACGCAGTATTTT.

The V call is TRBV5-1, the J call TRBJ1-2; 10 positions match TRBD1. Germline lookup yields CDR1 SGHRS and CDR2 YFSETQ. The CDR3 has 16 amino acids. V lost 0 bases and J lost 3; bases outside the gene matches: 5. The CDR3 region is CASSLGDRGQYYGYTF. The CDR3 DNA reads TGCGCCAGCAGCTTGGGGGACAGGGGCCAATACTATGGCTACACCTTC. The complete variable domain, with remaining parts taken from reference TRBV5-1 and TRBJ1-2, reads KAGVTQTPRYLIKTRGQQVTLSCSPISGHRSVSWYQQTPGQGLQFLFEYFSETQRNKGNFPGRFSGRQFSNSRSEMNVSTLELGDSALYLCASSLGDRGQYYGYTFGSGTRLTVV.